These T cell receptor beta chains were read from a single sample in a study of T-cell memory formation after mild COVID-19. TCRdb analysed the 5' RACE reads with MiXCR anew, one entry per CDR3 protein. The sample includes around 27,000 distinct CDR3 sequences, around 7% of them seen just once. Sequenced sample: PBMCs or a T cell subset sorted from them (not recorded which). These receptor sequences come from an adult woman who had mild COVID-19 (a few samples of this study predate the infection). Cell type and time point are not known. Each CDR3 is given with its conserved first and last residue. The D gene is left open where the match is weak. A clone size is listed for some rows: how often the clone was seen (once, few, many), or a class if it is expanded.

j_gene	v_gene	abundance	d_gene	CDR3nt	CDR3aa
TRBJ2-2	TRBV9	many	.	TGTGCCAGCAGCGTGACACAGGACACCGGGGAGCTGTTTTTT	CASSVTQDTGELFF
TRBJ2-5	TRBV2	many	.	TGTGCCAGCAGTGAAGAGGGGTCCTTGTACCAAGAGACCCAGTACTTC	CASSEEGSLYQETQYF
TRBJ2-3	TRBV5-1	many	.	TGCGCCAGCAGCTCCACCGGGGCCACGCAGTATTTT	CASSSTGATQYF
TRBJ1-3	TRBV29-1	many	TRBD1	TGCAGCGCCAGGGGGATGGGGAGCTCTGGAAACACCATATATTTT	CSARGMGSSGNTIYF
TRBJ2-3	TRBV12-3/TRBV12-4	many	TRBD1	TGTGCCAGCACTGGGTCAGGGGGCGCAGATACGCAGTATTTT	CASTGSGGADTQYF
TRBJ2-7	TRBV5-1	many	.	TGCGCCAGCAGCTTGGGATTCGGGGGAAGCTCCTACGAGCAGTACTTC	CASSLGFGGSSYEQYF
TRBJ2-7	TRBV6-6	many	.	TGTGCCAGCAGTTACTCGCAGGGTCCGCCCTACGAGCAGTACTTC	CASSYSQGPPYEQYF
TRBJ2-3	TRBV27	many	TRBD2	TGTGCCAGCAGTGGGACTAGCGGGAGCCTACTCACAGATACGCAGTATTTT	CASSGTSGSLLTDTQYF
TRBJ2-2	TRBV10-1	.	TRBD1	TGCGCCAGCAGTGACCCGAGTAGGAACGGGACAGCGAACACCGGGGAGCTGTTTTTT	CASSDPSRNGTANTGELFF
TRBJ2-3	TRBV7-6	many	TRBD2	TGTGCCAGCAGCTTGCCGGGGGGGGGCACAGATACGCAGTATTTT	CASSLPGGGTDTQYF
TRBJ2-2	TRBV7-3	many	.	TGTGCCAGCAGCCCCGGACAGAAGCCTATCGGGGAGCTGTTTTTT	CASSPGQKPIGELFF
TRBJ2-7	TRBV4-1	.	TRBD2	TGCGCCAGCAGCCTCCGGACTAGCGGGGGGGCTTCCTACGAGCAGTACTTC	CASSLRTSGGASYEQYF
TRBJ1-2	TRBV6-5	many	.	TGTGCCAGCGGGAGGAACTATGGCTACACCTTC	CASGRNYGYTF
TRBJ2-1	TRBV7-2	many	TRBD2	TGTGCCAGCAGCTTACCCGGACTAGCGCAAAGCTCCTACAATGAGCAGTTCTTC	CASSLPGLAQSSYNEQFF
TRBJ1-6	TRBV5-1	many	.	TGCGCCAGCAGCTTGAGGACCGGGGGGAATTCACCCCTCCACTTT	CASSLRTGGNSPLHF
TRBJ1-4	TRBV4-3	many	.	TGCGCCAGCAGCATTTCGGCAACTAATGAAAAACTGTTTTTT	CASSISATNEKLFF
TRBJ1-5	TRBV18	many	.	TGTGCCAGCTCATCCAACGGTCTGAGCAATCAGCCCCAGCATTTT	CASSSNGLSNQPQHF
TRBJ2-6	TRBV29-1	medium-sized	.	TGCAGCGTTGGCGTCACTGGGGCCAACGTCCTGACTTTC	CSVGVTGANVLTF
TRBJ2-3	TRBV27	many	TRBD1	TGTGCCAGCAGTTTAAATCAGGGGGAAGATACGCAGTATTTT	CASSLNQGEDTQYF
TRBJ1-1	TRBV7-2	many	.	TGTGCCAGCACCCAACCTCCCAGTAGTGAAGCTTTCTTT	CASTQPPSSEAFF
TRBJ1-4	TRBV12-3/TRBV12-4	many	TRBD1	TGTGCCAGCGGTCCCGGGACAGTTAATGAAAAACTGTTTTTT	CASGPGTVNEKLFF
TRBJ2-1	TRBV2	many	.	TGTGCCAGCAGTCGAAATATAGCGTCCTCCTACAATGAGCAGTTCTTC	CASSRNIASSYNEQFF
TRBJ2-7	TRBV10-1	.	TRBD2	TGCGCCACAGGGACTAGCTCCTACGAGCAGTACTTC	CATGTSSYEQYF
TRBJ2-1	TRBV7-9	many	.	TGTGCCAGCAGCTTAACTGACGTCAATGAGCAGTTCTTC	CASSLTDVNEQFF
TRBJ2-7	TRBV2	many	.	TGTGCCAGCAGTGGGGTTATACTCTACGAGCAGTACTTC	CASSGVILYEQYF
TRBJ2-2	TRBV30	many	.	TGTGCCTGGAGTGGGATGATCGTCAGCAACACCGGGGAGCTGTTTTTT	CAWSGMIVSNTGELFF
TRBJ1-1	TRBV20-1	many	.	TGCAGTGCTAGAAACAGTGACACTGAAGCTTTCTTT	CSARNSDTEAFF
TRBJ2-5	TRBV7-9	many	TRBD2	TGTGCCAGCAGCCGCGGGACTAGCGGGGGGCAGGAGACCCAGTACTTC	CASSRGTSGGQETQYF
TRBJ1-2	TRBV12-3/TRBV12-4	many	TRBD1	TGTGCCAGCAGTCCCGGACAGGCAACTTTTAACTATGGCTACACCTTC	CASSPGQATFNYGYTF
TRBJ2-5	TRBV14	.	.	TGTGCCAGCAGCCAAAATATTCGGGAGACCCAGTACTTC	CASSQNIRETQYF
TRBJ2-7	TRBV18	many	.	TGTGCCAGCTCACCACCTAGGACCCTTCTTGGGTACGAGCAGTACTTC	CASSPPRTLLGYEQYF
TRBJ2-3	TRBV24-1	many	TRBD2	TGTGCCACCAGTGATTCCGGGACTAGCGGCCCTAGCACAGATACGCAGTATTTT	CATSDSGTSGPSTDTQYF
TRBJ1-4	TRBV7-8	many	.	TGTGCCAGCAGCAACAGGGTCACTAATGAAAAACTGTTTTTT	CASSNRVTNEKLFF
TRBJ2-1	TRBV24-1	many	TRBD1	TGTGCCACCAGTGAACAGAACAGGGGGCGCCACAATGAGCAGTTCTTC	CATSEQNRGRHNEQFF
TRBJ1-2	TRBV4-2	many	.	TGTGCCAGCAGCCAAGGTGACAGATTAATAGACTATGGCTACACCTTC	CASSQGDRLIDYGYTF
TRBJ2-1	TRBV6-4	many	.	TGTGCCAGCAGTGACTCGAGGAGCTCCTACAATGAGCAGTTCTTC	CASSDSRSSYNEQFF
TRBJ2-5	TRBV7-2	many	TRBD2	TGTGCCAGCAGCTTAGAGGGCGGGGGATGGAAGACCCAGTACTTC	CASSLEGGGWKTQYF
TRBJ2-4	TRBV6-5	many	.	TGTGCCAGCAGTTACTCGATAGGCCCAACAATAAACATTCAGTACTTC	CASSYSIGPTINIQYF
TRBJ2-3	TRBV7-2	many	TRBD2	TGTGCCAGCAGCCTCTCCCCCGGGACTAGCGGGAGAATAGATACGCAGTATTTT	CASSLSPGTSGRIDTQYF
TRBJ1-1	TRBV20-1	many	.	TGCAGTGCTAGAGATCTTAGAGGGACAGAAGCTTTCTTT	CSARDLRGTEAFF
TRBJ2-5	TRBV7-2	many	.	TGTGCCAGCAGCTTCACACAGGTGTCAGGGGCCCAGTACTTC	CASSFTQVSGAQYF
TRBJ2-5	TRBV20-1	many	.	TGCAGTGCTCCCGGATTGGGACCCGATTCGTGGACCCAGTACTTC	CSAPGLGPDSWTQYF
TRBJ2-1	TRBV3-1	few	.	TGTGCCAGCAGCCAATTAAGGGGGGTTTTCAATGAGCAGTTCTTC	CASSQLRGVFNEQFF
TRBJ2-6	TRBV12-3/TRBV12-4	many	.	TGTGCCAGCAGAAGTTCTGGGGCCAACGTCCTGACTTTC	CASRSSGANVLTF
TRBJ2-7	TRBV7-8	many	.	TGTGCCAGCAGCTCGCGGGTAGGGTTCTACGAGCAGTACTTC	CASSSRVGFYEQYF
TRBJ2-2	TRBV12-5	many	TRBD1	TGTGCTACCAGGACAGGGTGGACCGGGGAGCTGTTTTTT	CATRTGWTGELFF
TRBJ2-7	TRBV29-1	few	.	TGCAGCGTTGGGGGGCCAGACGAGCAGTACTTC	CSVGGPDEQYF
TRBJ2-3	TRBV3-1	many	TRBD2	TGTGCCAGCAAGTTAACTAGCGGGTACACAGATACGCAGTATTTT	CASKLTSGYTDTQYF
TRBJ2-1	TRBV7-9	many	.	TGTGCCAGCAGCCCGGTGACTCGGGGGGAGCAGTTCTTC	CASSPVTRGEQFF
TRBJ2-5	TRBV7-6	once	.	TGTGCCAGCAGGAACGGGGAGACCCAGTACTTC	CASRNGETQYF
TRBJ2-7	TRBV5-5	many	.	TGTGCCAGCAGCCTCACTAGCTCCGAGCAGTACTTC	CASSLTSSEQYF
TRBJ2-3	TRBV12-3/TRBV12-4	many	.	TGTGCCAGCAGGCAAGCGGGCCGCACAGATACGCAGTATTTT	CASRQAGRTDTQYF
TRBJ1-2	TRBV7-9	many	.	TGTGCCAGCAGCTTAGGAGTTGGCTTCTATGGCTACACCTTC	CASSLGVGFYGYTF
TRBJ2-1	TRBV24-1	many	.	TGTGCCACCAGTGACTCGGGCCAGACCTACAATGAGCAGTTCTTC	CATSDSGQTYNEQFF
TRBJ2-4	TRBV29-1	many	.	TGCAGCGTTGTTCTGGGGGCAGACATTCAGTACTTC	CSVVLGADIQYF
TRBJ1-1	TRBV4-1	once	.	TGCGCCAGCAGCCACCTCTTATGGGCAGGGTCAACGGCGGGTACTGAAGCTTTCTTT	CASSHLLWAGSTAGTEAFF
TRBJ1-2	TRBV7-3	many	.	TGTGCCAGCAGCTCGGCCAGGGGCTATGGCTACACCTTC	CASSSARGYGYTF